This T cell receptor (beta chain) was identified during a study of T cell repertoires in cytomegalovirus infection. The wider study: Indications came from public TCR beta signatures; they pointed to CMV infection and to a matching HLA type. The study, taken as a whole, reports: The study found HLA-C-restricted CMV-specific TCR beta clonotypes dominating the ex vivo response.

To note about this clonotype: The target antigen is unknown.

The V gene's germline CDR1 is SNHLY and CDR2 FYNNEI. The CDR3 is 10 amino acids. TCRdb passed the reads through MiXCR, listing each CDR3 protein once. The sample shows more than 250,000 distinct CDR3 sequences, 20% to 30% of them seen only once. This chain joins TRBV2 and TRBJ2-7; no definite D call. The TCR sequence derives from a human donor in good health (CMV status not recorded). Some clones in this sample may be carry-over from other donors' samples. The source material was cultured PBMCs, sampled from culture after CMV antigen stimulation. The DNA of the CDR3 is TGTGCCAGCGGTGGGCCGTATAGTAGCGTC. Translation gives CASGGPYSSV.